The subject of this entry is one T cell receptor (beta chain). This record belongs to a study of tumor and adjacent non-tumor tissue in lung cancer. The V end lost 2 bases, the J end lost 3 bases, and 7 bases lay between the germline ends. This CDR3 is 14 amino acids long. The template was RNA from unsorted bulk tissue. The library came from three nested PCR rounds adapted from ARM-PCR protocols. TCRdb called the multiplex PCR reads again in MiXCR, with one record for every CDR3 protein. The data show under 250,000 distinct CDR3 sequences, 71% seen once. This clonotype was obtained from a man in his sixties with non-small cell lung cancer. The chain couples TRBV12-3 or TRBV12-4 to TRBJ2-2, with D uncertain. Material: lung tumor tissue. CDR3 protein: CASSLREYTGELFF. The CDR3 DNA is TGTGCCAGCAGTTTAAGAGAGTACACCGGGGAGCTGTTTTTT.